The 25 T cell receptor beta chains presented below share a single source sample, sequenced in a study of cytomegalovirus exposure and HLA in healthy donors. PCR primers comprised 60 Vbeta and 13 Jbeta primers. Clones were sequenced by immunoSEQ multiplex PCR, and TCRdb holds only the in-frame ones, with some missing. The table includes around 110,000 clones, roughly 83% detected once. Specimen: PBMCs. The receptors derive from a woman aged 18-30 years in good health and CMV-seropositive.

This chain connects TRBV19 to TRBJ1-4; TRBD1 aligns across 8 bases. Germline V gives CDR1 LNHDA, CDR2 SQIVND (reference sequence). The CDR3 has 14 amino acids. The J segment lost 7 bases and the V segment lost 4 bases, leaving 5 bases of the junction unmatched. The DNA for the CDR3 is TGTGCCAGTAGTACGGGACAGGATAGTGAAAAACTGTTTTTT. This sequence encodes CASSTGQDSEKLFF.

The CDR3, as DNA: TGCGCCAGCAGCTCGATAGGACAGGGGCGCCCCTACGAGCAGTACTTC. Translated, it gives CASSSIGQGRPYEQYF. The chain has TRBV5-1 and TRBJ2-7, with 9 bases fitting TRBD1. J lost 2 bases, V lost 3 bases, and 9 bases had no gene match. CDR1 and CDR2 (germline): SGHRS, YFSETQ. The CDR3 runs to 16 residues.

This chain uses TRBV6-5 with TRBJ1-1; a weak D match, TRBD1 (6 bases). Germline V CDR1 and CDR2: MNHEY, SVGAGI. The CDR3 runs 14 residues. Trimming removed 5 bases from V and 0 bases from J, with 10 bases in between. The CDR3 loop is CASSRDRMNTEAFF. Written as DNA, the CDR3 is TGTGCCAGCAGTAGAGACAGGATGAACACTGAAGCTTTCTTT.

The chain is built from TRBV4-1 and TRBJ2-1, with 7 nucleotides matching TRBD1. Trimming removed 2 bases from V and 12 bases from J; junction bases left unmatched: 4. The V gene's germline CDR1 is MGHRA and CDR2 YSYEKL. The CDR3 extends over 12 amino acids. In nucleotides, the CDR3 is TGCGCCAGCAGCCAAATAAACAGGGGGCAGTTCTTC. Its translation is CASSQINRGQFF.

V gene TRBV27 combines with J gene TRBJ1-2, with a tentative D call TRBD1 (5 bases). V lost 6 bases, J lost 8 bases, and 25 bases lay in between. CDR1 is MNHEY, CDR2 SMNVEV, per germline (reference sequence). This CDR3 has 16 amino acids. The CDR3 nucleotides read TGTGCCAGCAGCGTCCGGCGGGACTTCTTAAAGGGGGGCTACACCTTC. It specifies CASSVRRDFLKGGYTF.

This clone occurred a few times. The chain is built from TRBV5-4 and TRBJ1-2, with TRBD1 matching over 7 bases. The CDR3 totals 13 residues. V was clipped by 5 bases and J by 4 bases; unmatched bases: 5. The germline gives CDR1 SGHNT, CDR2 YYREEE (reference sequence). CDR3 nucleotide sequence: TGTGCCAGCAGAAATGACAGGGTCTATGGCTACACCTTC. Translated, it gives CASRNDRVYGYTF.

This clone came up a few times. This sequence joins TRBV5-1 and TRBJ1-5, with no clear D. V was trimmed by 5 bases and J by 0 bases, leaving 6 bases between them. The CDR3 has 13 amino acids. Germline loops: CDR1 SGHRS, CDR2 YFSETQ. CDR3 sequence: CASREDSNQPQHF. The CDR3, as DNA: TGCGCCAGCAGAGAGGATAGCAATCAGCCCCAGCATTTT.

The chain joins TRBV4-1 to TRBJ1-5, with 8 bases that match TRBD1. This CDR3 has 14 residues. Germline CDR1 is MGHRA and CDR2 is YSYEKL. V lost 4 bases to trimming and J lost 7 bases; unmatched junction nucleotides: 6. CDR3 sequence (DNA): TGCGCCAGCAGCCGAGAGGACAGGGACCAGCCCCAGCATTTT. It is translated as CASSREDRDQPQHF.

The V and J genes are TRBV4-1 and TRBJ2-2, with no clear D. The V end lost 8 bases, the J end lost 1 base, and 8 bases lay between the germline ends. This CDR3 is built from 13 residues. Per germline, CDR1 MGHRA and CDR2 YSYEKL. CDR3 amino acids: CASRHWNTGELFF. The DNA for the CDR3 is TGCGCCAGCCGTCACTGGAACACCGGGGAGCTGTTTTTT.

In nucleotides, the CDR3 is TGTGCCAGCAGCATAGGGACAGGGGACCCGGGAGAGACCCAGTACTTC. This encodes CASSIGTGDPGETQYF. The chain joins TRBV5-6 to TRBJ2-5; TRBD1 aligns across 10 bases. Germline V gives CDR1 SGHDT, CDR2 YYEEEE. V lost 4 bases to trimming and J lost 4 bases; unmatched junction nucleotides: 10. The CDR3 totals 16 residues.

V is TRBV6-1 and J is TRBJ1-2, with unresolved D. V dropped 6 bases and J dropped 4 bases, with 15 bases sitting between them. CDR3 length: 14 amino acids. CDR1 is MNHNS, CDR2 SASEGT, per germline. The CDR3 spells CASSRASGIYGYTF. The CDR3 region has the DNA TGTGCCAGCAGCCGGGCTAGCGGTATCTATGGCTACACCTTC.

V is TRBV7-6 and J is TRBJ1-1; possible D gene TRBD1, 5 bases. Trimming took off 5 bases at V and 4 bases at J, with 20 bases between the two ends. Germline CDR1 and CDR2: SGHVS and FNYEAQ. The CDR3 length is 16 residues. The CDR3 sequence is CASSPRWGSPVTEAFF. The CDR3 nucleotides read TGTGCCAGCAGCCCCCGGTGGGGCAGCCCCGTCACTGAAGCTTTCTTT. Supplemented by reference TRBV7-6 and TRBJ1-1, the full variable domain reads GAGVSQSPRYKVTKRGQDVALRCDPISGHVSLYWYRQALGQGPEFLTYFNYEAQQDKSGLPNDRFSAERPEGSISTLTIQRTEQRDSAMYRCASSPRWGSPVTEAFFGQGTRLTVV.

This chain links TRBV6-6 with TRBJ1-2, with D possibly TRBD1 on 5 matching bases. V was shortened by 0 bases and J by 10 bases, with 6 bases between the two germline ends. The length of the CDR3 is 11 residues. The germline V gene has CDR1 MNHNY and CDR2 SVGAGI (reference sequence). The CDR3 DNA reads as TGTGCCAGCAGTTACTCGACAGCCTACACCTTC. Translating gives CASSYSTAYTF.

CDR3 amino acids: CASSPSSRTGNYEQYF. CDR3 sequence (DNA): TGTGCCAGCTCACCCTCCTCGAGGACAGGGAATTACGAGCAGTACTTC. V is TRBV18 and J is TRBJ2-7; 8 nucleotides agree with TRBD1. V shed 3 bases and J 4 bases; nucleotides not matched to a gene: 11. Looked up from germline, CDR1 is KGHSH and CDR2 is LQKENI. The CDR3 has 16 amino acids.

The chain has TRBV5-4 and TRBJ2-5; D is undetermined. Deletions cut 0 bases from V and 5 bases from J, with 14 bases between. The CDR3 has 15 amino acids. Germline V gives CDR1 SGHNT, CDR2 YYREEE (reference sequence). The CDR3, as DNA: TGTGCCAGCAGCTTGGTGCCAGGCCCTGGGGAGACCCAGTACTTC. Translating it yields CASSLVPGPGETQYF.

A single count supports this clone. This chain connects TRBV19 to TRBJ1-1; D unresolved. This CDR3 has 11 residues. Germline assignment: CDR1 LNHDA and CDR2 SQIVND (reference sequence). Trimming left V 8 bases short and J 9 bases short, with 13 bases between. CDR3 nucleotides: TGTGCCAGTTATAACAGCGGACAAGCTTTCTTT. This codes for CASYNSGQAFF.

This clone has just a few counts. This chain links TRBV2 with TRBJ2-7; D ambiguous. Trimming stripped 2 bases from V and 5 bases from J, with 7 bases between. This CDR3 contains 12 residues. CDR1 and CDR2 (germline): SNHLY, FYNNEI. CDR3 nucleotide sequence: TGTGCCAGCAGTGAAATAGGAGACGAGCAGTACTTC. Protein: CASSEIGDEQYF.

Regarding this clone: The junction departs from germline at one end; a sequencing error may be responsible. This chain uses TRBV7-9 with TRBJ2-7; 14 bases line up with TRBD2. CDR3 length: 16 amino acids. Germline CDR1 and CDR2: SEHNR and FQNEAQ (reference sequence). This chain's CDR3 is CSSSRGTSGGSYEQYF. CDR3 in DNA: TGTTCCAGCAGCCGAGGGACTAGCGGGGGTTCCTACGAGCAGTACTTC.

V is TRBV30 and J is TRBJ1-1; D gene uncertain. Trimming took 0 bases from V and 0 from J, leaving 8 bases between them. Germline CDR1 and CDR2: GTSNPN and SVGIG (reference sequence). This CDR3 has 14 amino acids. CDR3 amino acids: CAWSVLHMNTEAFF. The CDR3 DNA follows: TGTGCCTGGAGTGTACTACACATGAACACTGAAGCTTTCTTT.

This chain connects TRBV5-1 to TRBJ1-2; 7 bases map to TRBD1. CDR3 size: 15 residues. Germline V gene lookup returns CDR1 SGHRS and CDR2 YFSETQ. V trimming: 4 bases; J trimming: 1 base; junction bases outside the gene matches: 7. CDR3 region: CASSPPGTVNYGYTF. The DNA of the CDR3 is TGCGCCAGCAGCCCTCCCGGGACAGTTAACTATGGCTACACCTTC.

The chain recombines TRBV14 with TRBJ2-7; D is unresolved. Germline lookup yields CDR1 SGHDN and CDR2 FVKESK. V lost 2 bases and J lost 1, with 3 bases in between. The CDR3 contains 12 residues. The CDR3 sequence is CASSQLSYEQYF. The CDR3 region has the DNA TGTGCCAGCAGCCAACTGTCCTACGAGCAGTACTTC.

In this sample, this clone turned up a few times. The CDR3 loop is CASSLSTAGDTQYF. CDR3 bases: TGTGCCAGCAGCTTATCTACCGCCGGAGATACGCAGTATTTT. The V and J genes are TRBV7-3 and TRBJ2-3; D gene unclear. Trimming shortened V by 2 bases and J by 5 bases, and 11 bases separated the two germline ends. The germline CDR1 and CDR2 sequences are SGHTA and FQGTGA. CDR3 length: 14 amino acids.

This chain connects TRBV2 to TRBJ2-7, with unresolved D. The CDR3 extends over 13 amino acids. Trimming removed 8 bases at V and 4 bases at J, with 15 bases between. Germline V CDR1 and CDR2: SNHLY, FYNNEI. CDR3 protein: CASASGGGYEQYF. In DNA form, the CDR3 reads TGTGCCAGCGCCTCGGGTGGCGGTTACGAGCAGTACTTC.

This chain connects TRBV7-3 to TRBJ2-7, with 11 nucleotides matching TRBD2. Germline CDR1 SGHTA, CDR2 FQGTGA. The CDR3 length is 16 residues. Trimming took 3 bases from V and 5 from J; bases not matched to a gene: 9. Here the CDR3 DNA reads TGTGCCAGCAGCTTGACTAGCGGGGCTGGAGAGGACGAGCAGTACTTC. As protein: CASSLTSGAGEDEQYF.

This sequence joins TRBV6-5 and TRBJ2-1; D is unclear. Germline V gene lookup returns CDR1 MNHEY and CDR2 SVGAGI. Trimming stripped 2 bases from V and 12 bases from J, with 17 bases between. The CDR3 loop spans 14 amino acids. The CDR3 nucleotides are TGTGCCAGCAGTTACCCGGGTGGAGTGAAGGTGCAGTTCTTC. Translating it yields CASSYPGGVKVQFF.